Shown below are 11 T cell receptor beta chains from a single sample sequenced in a study of OX40 agonist ivuxolimab in advanced cancers. Profiled with immunoSEQ multiplex PCR; TCRdb holds only in-frame clones, not every one. The sample yields approximately 69,000 clones, approximately 83% seen once. The source material was CD4+ or CD8+ T cells sorted from blood, sampled in a trial of the OX40 agonist ivuxolimab. The receptors derive from an adult with an advanced solid tumor such as melanoma, head and neck, liver or kidney cancer.

This clone was seen just once. The V and J genes are TRBV6-5 and TRBJ2-7; D is unresolved. This CDR3 comprises 13 residues. Deletions cut 4 bases from V and 3 bases from J, with 10 bases between. Germline CDR1 is MNHEY and CDR2 is SVGAGI. The CDR3 protein is CASSCADCYEQYF. The CDR3 DNA reads TGTGCCAGCAGTTGTGCAGATTGCTACGAGCAGTACTTC.

The chain has TRBV6-1 and TRBJ1-1; a weak D match, TRBD1 (6 bases). Germline V gene sequence: CDR1 MNHNS, CDR2 SASEGT. Trimming shortened V by 5 bases and J by 5 bases, and 15 bases separated the two germline ends. The CDR3 runs 14 residues. The DNA for the CDR3 is TGTGCCAGCAGTCGGGGGGCTGGGTGGACTGAAGCTTTCTTT. The encoded protein is CASSRGAGWTEAFF.

The rearrangement uses TRBV7-9 and TRBJ1-4; D remains ambiguous. Looked up from germline, CDR1 is SEHNR and CDR2 is FQNEAQ (reference sequence). V lost 5 bases and J lost 7, with 8 bases in between. The CDR3 consists of 12 residues. Written as DNA, the CDR3 is TGTGCCAGCAGCGCCCTCGGTGAAAAACTGTTTTTT. Translating it yields CASSALGEKLFF.

The chain carries TRBV19 and TRBJ1-5, with 8 bases lining up with TRBD1. Germline CDR1 reads LNHDA; CDR2 reads SQIVND (reference sequence). J was trimmed by 2 bases and V by 4 bases; bases with no gene match: 4. The CDR3 covers 15 residues. CDR3 coding DNA: TGTGCCAGTAGTAGAGGACAGGGTCGCAATCAGCCCCAGCATTTT. This gives the protein CASSRGQGRNQPQHF.

The chain carries TRBV13 and TRBJ1-2; the D is unclear. CDR1 is PRHDT and CDR2 is FYEKMQ in the germline V gene (reference sequence). The CDR3 length is 15 residues. Trimming cost V 1 base and J 1 base, with 10 bases left between them. This CDR3 reads CASSLDGSVNYGYTF. The CDR3 DNA sequence: TGTGCCAGCAGCTTAGATGGCAGTGTTAACTATGGCTACACCTTC.

The chain combines TRBV30 with TRBJ1-2; TRBD1 might be the D (5 bases). CDR3 length: 12 amino acids. Germline V gene sequence: CDR1 GTSNPN, CDR2 SVGIG (reference sequence). Trimming removed 0 bases from V and 8 bases from J, with 10 bases in between. CDR3 region: CAWSVRGRGYTF. CDR3 coding DNA: TGTGCCTGGAGTGTGAGGGGACGAGGCTACACCTTC.

The rearrangement links TRBV4-1 to TRBJ2-1, with D perhaps matching TRBD1 or TRBD2 (5 bases each). The V gene's germline CDR1 is MGHRA and CDR2 YSYEKL. Deletions cut 1 base from V and 10 bases from J, with 11 bases between. This CDR3 region has 13 residues. The CDR3 nucleotides read TGCGCCAGCAGCCAAGGACAGCCGGGGGAGCAGTTCTTC. As protein: CASSQGQPGEQFF.

The V call is TRBV7-2, the J call TRBJ2-7; tentatively, D is TRBD2 (6 bases). This CDR3 has 16 residues. CDR1 and CDR2 from the germline V gene are SGHTA and FQGNSA. Trimming took off 7 bases at V and 1 base at J, with 20 bases between the two ends. CDR3 in amino acids: CASISFGTSSSYEQYF. DNA of the CDR3: TGTGCCAGCATTTCATTTGGGACTTCCTCATCCTACGAGCAGTACTTC.

The count of this clone is one. The gene calls are TRBV7-9 and TRBJ1-4, with a tentative D call TRBD1 (6 bases). The CDR3 runs 15 residues. Trimming cost V 1 base and J 5 bases, with 11 bases left between them. Looked up from germline, CDR1 is SEHNR and CDR2 is FQNEAQ (reference sequence). Here the CDR3 reads CASSLGQGLNEKLFF. DNA for the CDR3: TGTGCCAGCAGCTTAGGCCAGGGGTTGAATGAAAAACTGTTTTTT.

A few counts support this clone. At one of its ends the junction is not consistent with the germline gene, which may arise from a read error. The chain links TRBV7-2 to TRBJ1-5; maybe TRBD1 (5 bases). The germline gives CDR1 SGHTA, CDR2 FQGNSA. This CDR3 has 13 amino acids. This CDR3 is CASTLRGGQPQHF. CDR3 in DNA: TGTGCCAGCACCTTAAGGGGTGGACAGCCCCAGCATTTT.

DNA for the CDR3: TGTGCCAGCAGCCAACAGGGTCTCTCCTACAATGAGCAGTTCTTC. Translation: CASSQQGLSYNEQFF. The genes are TRBV2 and TRBJ2-1; possibly TRBD1 for D (6 bases). The CDR3 spans 15 residues. Germline values: CDR1 SNHLY, CDR2 FYNNEI. Trimming removed 6 bases at V and 0 bases at J, with 12 bases between.